Detailed here is one T cell receptor (beta chain). Its antigen is not identified. The unexposed donors gave CD4+ T cells in about 2010-2019, prior to COVID-19. Isolation of CD4+ T cells took place after nine to ten days in culture. The record originates from a study of CD4 T cells in relation to SARS-CoV-2 and coronaviruses. Whole-study context: Negative control cultures got HIV-1 Nef peptides or no peptide. Study-level findings and limits: Crossreactive clones expanded significantly less to SARS-CoV-2 than monoreactive clones.

The germline V gene encodes CDR1 SGHRS and CDR2 YFSETQ. Trimming stripped 0 bases from V and 6 bases from J, with 22 bases between. The CDR3 contains 17 residues. Method: immunoSEQ multiplex PCR; TCRdb's copy keeps in-frame clones and lacks some. The table lists some 21,000 clones, approximately 82% of them singletons. Sequencing used CD4+ T cells from PBMCs, cultured in vitro. V usage is TRBV5-1 and J usage is TRBJ2-7; TRBD1 is a possible D gene (5 bases). The clonotype comes from a human donor in good health. In nucleotides, the CDR3 is TGCGCCAGCAGCTTGGTTTTAAGGGGTCAATCGGGTATCGAGCAGTACTTC. Its translation is CASSLVLRGQSGIEQYF.